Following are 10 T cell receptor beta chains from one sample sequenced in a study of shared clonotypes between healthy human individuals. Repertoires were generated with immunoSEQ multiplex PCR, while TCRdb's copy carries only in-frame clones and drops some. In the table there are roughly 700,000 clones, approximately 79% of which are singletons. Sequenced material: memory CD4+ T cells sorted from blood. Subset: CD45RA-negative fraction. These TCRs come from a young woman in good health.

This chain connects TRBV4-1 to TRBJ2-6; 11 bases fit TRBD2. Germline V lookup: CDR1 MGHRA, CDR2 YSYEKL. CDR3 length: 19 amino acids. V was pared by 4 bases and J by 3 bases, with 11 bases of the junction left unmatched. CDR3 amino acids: CASSRHSGRASDGANVLTF. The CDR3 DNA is TGCGCCAGCAGCCGCCATAGCGGGAGGGCTAGTGATGGGGCCAACGTCCTGACTTTC.

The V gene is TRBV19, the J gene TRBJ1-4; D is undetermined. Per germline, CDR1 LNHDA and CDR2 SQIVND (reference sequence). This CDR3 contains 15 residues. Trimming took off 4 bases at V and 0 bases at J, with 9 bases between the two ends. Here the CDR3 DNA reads TGTGCCAGTAGTAGACGGAAGGCAACTAATGAAAAACTGTTTTTT. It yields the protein CASSRRKATNEKLFF.

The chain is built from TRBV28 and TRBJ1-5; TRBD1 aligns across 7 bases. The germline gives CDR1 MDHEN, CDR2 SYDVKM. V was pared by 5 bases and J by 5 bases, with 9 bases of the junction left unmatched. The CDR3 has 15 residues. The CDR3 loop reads CASSMTGFGDQPQHF. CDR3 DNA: TGTGCCAGCAGTATGACAGGGTTTGGGGATCAGCCCCAGCATTTT.

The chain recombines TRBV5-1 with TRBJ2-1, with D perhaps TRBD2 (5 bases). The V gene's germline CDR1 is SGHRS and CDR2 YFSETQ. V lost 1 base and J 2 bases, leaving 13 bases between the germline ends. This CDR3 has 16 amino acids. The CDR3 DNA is TGCGCCAGCAGCTTGTTTGGCGGAGCGGCCTACAATGAGCAGTTCTTC. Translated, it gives CASSLFGGAAYNEQFF.

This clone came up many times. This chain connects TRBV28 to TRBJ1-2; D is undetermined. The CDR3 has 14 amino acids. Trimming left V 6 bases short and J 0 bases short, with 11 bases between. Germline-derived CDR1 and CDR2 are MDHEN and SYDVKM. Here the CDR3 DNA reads TGTGCCAGCAGCCAGATATACACTAACTATGGCTACACCTTC. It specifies CASSQIYTNYGYTF.

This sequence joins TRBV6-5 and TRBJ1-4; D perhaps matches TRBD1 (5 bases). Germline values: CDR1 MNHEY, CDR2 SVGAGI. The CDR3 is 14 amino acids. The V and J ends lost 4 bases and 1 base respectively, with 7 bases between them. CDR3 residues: CASSSGLTNEKLFF. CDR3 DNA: TGTGCCAGCAGTTCAGGGTTAACTAATGAAAAACTGTTTTTT.

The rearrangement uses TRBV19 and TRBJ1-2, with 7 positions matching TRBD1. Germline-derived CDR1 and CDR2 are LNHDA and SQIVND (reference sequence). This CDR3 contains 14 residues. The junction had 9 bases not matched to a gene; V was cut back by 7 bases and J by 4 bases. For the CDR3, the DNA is TGTGCCAGTACCGCCGGGACAGAGCTCTATGGCTACACCTTC. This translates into CASTAGTELYGYTF.

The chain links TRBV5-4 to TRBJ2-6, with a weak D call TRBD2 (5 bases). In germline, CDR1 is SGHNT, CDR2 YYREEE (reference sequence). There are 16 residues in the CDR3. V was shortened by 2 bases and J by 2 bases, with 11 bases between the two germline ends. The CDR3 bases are TGTGCCAGCAGCTTTGGGAGACAAGCTGGGGCCAACGTCCTGACTTTC. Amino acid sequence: CASSFGRQAGANVLTF.

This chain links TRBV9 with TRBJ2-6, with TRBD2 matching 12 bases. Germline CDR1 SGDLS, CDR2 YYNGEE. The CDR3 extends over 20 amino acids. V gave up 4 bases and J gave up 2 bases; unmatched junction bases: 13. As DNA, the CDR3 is TGTGCCAGCAGCAGGGGACTAGCGGGTTTCGGAGGCGCTGGGGCCAACGTCCTGACTTTC. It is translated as CASSRGLAGFGGAGANVLTF.

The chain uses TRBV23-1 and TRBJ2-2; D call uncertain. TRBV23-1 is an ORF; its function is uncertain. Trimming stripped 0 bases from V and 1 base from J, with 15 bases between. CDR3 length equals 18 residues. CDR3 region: CASSQSRFAGENTGELFF. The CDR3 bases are TGCGCCAGCAGTCAATCGAGATTCGCAGGAGAGAACACCGGGGAGCTGTTTTTT.